This T cell receptor (beta chain) was observed in a study of T-cell reconstitution after alpha-beta-depleted transplantation in children listed by TCRdb under 2016. Notes on the research overall: The study quantitatively tracked T-cell immune reconstitution after TCRalphabeta/CD19-depleted allogeneic hematopoietic cell transplantation in children using TCR repertoire profiling.

According to the germline V gene, CDR1 reads MGHRA and CDR2 reads YSYEKL. The CDR3 has 14 amino acids, counting the end cysteine and phenylalanine. Here the CDR3 DNA is all that survives: 42 bases in frame from base 1. At the junction V is shortened by 0 bases and J by 3 bases, with 9 bases in between. Libraries were constructed by PCR. The instrument given in TCRdb is Illumina HiSeq 2500. Molecular barcoding was employed in the preparation of TCR libraries, with unique molecular identifiers being used to normalize TCRbeta repertoire quantification. TCRdb cleaned the public reads at Q25 with fastp, built clones with MiXCR and kept in-frame beta chains. Under each unique CDR3 protein, matching rows form one entry showing the most common genes and DNA. The sample table lists 360,000 or so distinct CDR3 sequences, over 20% of them with a count of one. Around 4% of the sample comes from the top ten. With respect to this clonotype: It has no known antigen specificity. The input lacks base qualities; no much larger clone sits a single base away.

This specimen consisted of PBMCs from the stem cell graft donor, obtained from the stem cell graft. The rearranged chain carries TRBV4-1 and TRBJ2-7; perhaps TRBD2 is the D gene, with 6 bases matching. The TCR comes from a human donor who donated a stem cell graft to a child with acute myeloid leukemia. The DNA reads TGCGCCAGCAGCCAAGAGCCTAGCGTCTACGAGCAGTACTTC. It translates to CASSQEPSVYEQYF.